This is a list of T cell receptor beta chains from one sample in a study of vaccination effects on CD4 cells after COVID-19. Measured with immunoSEQ multiplex PCR; TCRdb has only the in-frame clones, and not every one. Of 20,000 to 25,000 clones listed, 80% to 90% are singletons. For these receptors, no antigen is known. The input for sequencing was CD4+ T cells from PBMCs cultured with SARS-CoV-2 spike peptides, taken after COVID-19 vaccination. All receptors come from a human donor who received a COVID-19 vaccine. Some clones in this sample may be carry-over from other donors' samples. Each CDR3 is given with its conserved first and last residue. The D gene is left open where the match is weak. Some rows have no size entry. The others give once, few or many, or a class for an expanded clone.

D: -; V: TRBV7-2; size: -; J: TRBJ1-3; CDR3: CASSLVVVGDSGNTIYF; DNA: TGTGCCAGCAGCTTAGTGGTGGTGGGGGACTCTGGAAACACCATATATTTT
D: TRBD2; V: TRBV7-2; size: -; J: TRBJ2-5; CDR3: CASSIAGVGETQYF; DNA: TGTGCCAGCAGCATAGCGGGGGTTGGAGAGACCCAGTACTTC
D: -; V: TRBV6-5; size: few; J: TRBJ1-1; CDR3: CASSYSSGRMNTEAFF; DNA: TGTGCCAGCAGTTACTCGTCTGGCAGAATGAACACTGAAGCTTTCTTT
D: -; V: TRBV5-1; size: -; J: TRBJ1-1; CDR3: CASSPEVGGTEAFF; DNA: TGCGCCAGCAGCCCCGAAGTAGGCGGTACTGAAGCTTTCTTT
D: -; V: TRBV6-4; size: once; J: TRBJ1-6; CDR3: CAIVPGADSSPLHF; DNA: TGTGCCATCGTCCCGGGGGCCGATTCTTCACCCCTCCACTTT
D: TRBD1; V: TRBV18; size: few; J: TRBJ1-2; CDR3: CASSESGGPSIGYTF; DNA: TGTGCCAGCTCAGAATCAGGGGGGCCTTCGATTGGCTACACCTTC
D: TRBD1; V: TRBV7-8; size: -; J: TRBJ1-6; CDR3: CASSPTGQGLYNSPLHF; DNA: TGTGCCAGCAGCCCTACCGGACAGGGGCTCTATAATTCACCCCTCCACTTT
D: -; V: TRBV5-4; size: -; J: TRBJ2-1; CDR3: CASSPRGVLGYNEQFF; DNA: TGTGCCAGCAGTCCGAGGGGGGTCCTAGGGTACAATGAGCAGTTCTTC
D: -; V: TRBV12-5; size: -; J: TRBJ2-5; CDR3: CASGLVQQGKTQYF; DNA: TGTGCTAGTGGTTTGGTACAACAGGGCAAGACCCAGTACTTC
D: TRBD1; V: TRBV9; size: -; J: TRBJ1-6; CDR3: CASSVSDRDSPLHF; DNA: TGTGCCAGCAGCGTGAGTGACAGGGATTCACCCCTCCACTTT
D: TRBD2; V: TRBV6-2/TRBV6-3; size: -; J: TRBJ2-3; CDR3: CASSSAGGKRDTQYF; DNA: TGTGCCAGCAGTTCGGCGGGGGGCAAGAGAGATACGCAGTATTTT
D: TRBD1; V: TRBV18; size: -; J: TRBJ2-6; CDR3: CASSATGVEANVLTF; DNA: TGTGCCAGCTCAGCCACAGGGGTTGAGGCCAACGTCCTGACTTTC
D: TRBD2; V: TRBV24-1; size: -; J: TRBJ2-5; CDR3: CATKTSGGAPGQETQYF; DNA: TGTGCCACCAAGACTAGCGGGGGGGCCCCCGGCCAAGAGACCCAGTACTTC
D: TRBD1; V: TRBV7-8; size: -; J: TRBJ1-2; CDR3: CASSSRTGYGYTF; DNA: TGTGCCAGCAGCTCCCGGACAGGGTATGGCTACACCTTC
D: TRBD1; V: TRBV6-5; size: -; J: TRBJ1-2; CDR3: CASSYRDSYGYTF; DNA: TGTGCCAGCAGCTACCGGGACAGCTATGGCTACACCTTC
D: -; V: TRBV5-8; size: -; J: TRBJ2-3; CDR3: CASPSTPRPKSTDTQYF; DNA: TGTGCCAGTCCATCGACCCCCCGACCCAAGTCCACAGATACGCAGTATTTT
D: -; V: TRBV9; size: few; J: TRBJ2-3; CDR3: CASSVDRGDTQYF; DNA: TGTGCCAGCAGCGTAGACCGCGGGGATACGCAGTATTTT
D: -; V: TRBV6-5; size: -; J: TRBJ1-1; CDR3: CASSRKPEAFF; DNA: TGTGCCAGCTCGAGGAAACCTGAAGCTTTCTTT
D: -; V: TRBV5-1; size: -; J: TRBJ2-5; CDR3: CASSSQETQYF; DNA: TGCGCCAGCAGCTCCCAAGAGACCCAGTACTTC
D: -; V: TRBV23-1; size: -; J: TRBJ1-2; CDR3: CASSQSDMYGYTF; DNA: TGCGCCAGCAGTCAATCGGATATGTATGGCTACACCTTC
D: -; V: TRBV2; size: few; J: TRBJ1-1; CDR3: CASSEQPRTEAFF; DNA: TGTGCCAGCAGTGAACAGCCGCGGACTGAAGCTTTCTTT
D: TRBD1; V: TRBV5-1; size: -; J: TRBJ2-1; CDR3: CASSAGTGFLNEQFF; DNA: TGCGCCAGCAGCGCCGGGACAGGGTTTCTCAATGAGCAGTTCTTC
D: -; V: TRBV6-1; size: once; J: TRBJ1-4; CDR3: CASSEAGTNEKLFF; DNA: TGTGCCAGCAGTGAAGCAGGGACTAATGAAAAACTGTTTTTT
D: TRBD2; V: TRBV9; size: -; J: TRBJ2-3; CDR3: CASSVLGGGTDTQYF; DNA: TGTGCCAGCAGCGTATTGGGGGGGGGCACAGATACGCAGTATTTT
D: -; V: TRBV30; size: once; J: TRBJ1-4; CDR3: CAWTSGIVGEKLFF; DNA: TGTGCCTGGACCTCAGGGATTGTAGGGGAAAAACTGTTTTTT
D: -; V: TRBV11-3; size: once; J: TRBJ2-1; CDR3: CASSLAGPYNEQFF; DNA: TGTGCCAGCAGCTTAGCGGGCCCCTACAATGAGCAGTTCTTC
D: -; V: TRBV6-6; size: -; J: TRBJ1-5; CDR3: CASRPYSNQPQHF; DNA: TGTGCCAGCAGACCTTATAGCAATCAGCCCCAGCATTTT
D: -; V: TRBV28; size: -; J: TRBJ1-6; CDR3: CASSPTGLRSPLHF; DNA: TGTGCCAGCAGTCCAACAGGGCTTCGTTCACCCCTCCACTTT
D: TRBD2; V: TRBV5-6; size: few; J: TRBJ2-3; CDR3: CASSWGGSSTDTQYF; DNA: TGTGCCAGCAGCTGGGGGGGATCTAGCACAGATACGCAGTATTTT
D: -; V: TRBV5-1; size: few; J: TRBJ1-6; CDR3: CASRDALNSPLHF; DNA: TGCGCCAGCAGGGACGCCTTGAATTCACCCCTCCACTTT
D: -; V: TRBV5-1; size: -; J: TRBJ2-1; CDR3: CASSFYNEQFF; DNA: TGCGCCAGCAGCTTCTACAATGAGCAGTTCTTC
D: -; V: TRBV20-1; size: -; J: TRBJ1-2; CDR3: CSANPGYGYTF; DNA: TGCAGTGCTAACCCCGGCTATGGCTACACCTTC
D: -; V: TRBV9; size: -; J: TRBJ1-2; CDR3: CASSSRSSNTGYTF; DNA: TGTGCCAGCAGCTCCCGGTCGAGTAACACTGGCTACACCTTC
D: TRBD2; V: TRBV5-1; size: -; J: TRBJ2-5; CDR3: CASSLVLAGQGETQYF; DNA: TGCGCCAGCAGCTTGGTATTAGCGGGGCAGGGGGAGACCCAGTACTTC
D: TRBD1; V: TRBV10-3; size: -; J: TRBJ2-1; CDR3: CASRDRDNNEQFF; DNA: TGTGCCTCCCGGGACAGGGATAACAATGAGCAGTTCTTC
D: -; V: TRBV19; size: -; J: TRBJ1-2; CDR3: CASRKSYGYTF; DNA: TGTGCCAGTAGAAAGAGCTATGGCTACACCTTC
D: -; V: TRBV5-1; size: -; J: TRBJ2-3; CDR3: CASSFWGTDTQYF; DNA: TGCGCCAGCAGCTTCTGGGGCACAGATACGCAGTATTTT
D: -; V: TRBV5-5; size: -; J: TRBJ2-6; CDR3: CASSSFLSSGANVLTF; DNA: TGTGCCAGCAGCTCCTTCCTGAGCTCTGGGGCCAACGTCCTGACTTTC
D: -; V: TRBV5-4; size: -; J: TRBJ1-2; CDR3: CASSPTANYGYTF; DNA: TGTGCCAGCAGCCCCACAGCTAACTATGGCTACACCTTC
D: TRBD1; V: TRBV10-3; size: -; J: TRBJ2-3; CDR3: CAIGQGASDTQYF; DNA: TGTGCCATCGGACAGGGGGCGTCAGATACGCAGTATTTT
D: -; V: TRBV5-1; size: -; J: TRBJ2-4; CDR3: CASSPEGASGRFIAKNIQYF; DNA: TGCGCCAGCAGCCCAGAGGGGGCGAGCGGGCGCTTTATAGCCAAAAACATTCAGTACTTC
D: -; V: TRBV27; size: -; J: TRBJ1-1; CDR3: CASSSTGYTEAFF; DNA: TGTGCCAGCAGTTCAACAGGGTACACTGAAGCTTTCTTT
D: -; V: TRBV5-1; size: -; J: TRBJ1-1; CDR3: CASSFGGNTEAFF; DNA: TGCGCCAGCAGCTTTGGGGGGAACACTGAAGCTTTCTTT
D: -; V: TRBV2; size: -; J: TRBJ1-5; CDR3: CASNKGNQPQHF; DNA: TGTGCCAGCAACAAAGGCAATCAGCCCCAGCATTTT
D: TRBD1; V: TRBV13; size: -; J: TRBJ2-3; CDR3: CASSYYTTGGSTDTQYF; DNA: TGTGCCAGCAGCTACTATACCACAGGGGGTAGCACAGATACGCAGTATTTT
D: -; V: TRBV7-3; size: -; J: TRBJ1-3; CDR3: CASSPGTDSGNTIYF; DNA: TGTGCCAGCAGCCCAGGGACGGACTCTGGAAACACCATATATTTT
D: TRBD1; V: TRBV12-5; size: -; J: TRBJ2-5; CDR3: CASGEGTGVVQETQYF; DNA: TGTGCTAGTGGAGAAGGAACAGGGGTAGTCCAAGAGACCCAGTACTTC